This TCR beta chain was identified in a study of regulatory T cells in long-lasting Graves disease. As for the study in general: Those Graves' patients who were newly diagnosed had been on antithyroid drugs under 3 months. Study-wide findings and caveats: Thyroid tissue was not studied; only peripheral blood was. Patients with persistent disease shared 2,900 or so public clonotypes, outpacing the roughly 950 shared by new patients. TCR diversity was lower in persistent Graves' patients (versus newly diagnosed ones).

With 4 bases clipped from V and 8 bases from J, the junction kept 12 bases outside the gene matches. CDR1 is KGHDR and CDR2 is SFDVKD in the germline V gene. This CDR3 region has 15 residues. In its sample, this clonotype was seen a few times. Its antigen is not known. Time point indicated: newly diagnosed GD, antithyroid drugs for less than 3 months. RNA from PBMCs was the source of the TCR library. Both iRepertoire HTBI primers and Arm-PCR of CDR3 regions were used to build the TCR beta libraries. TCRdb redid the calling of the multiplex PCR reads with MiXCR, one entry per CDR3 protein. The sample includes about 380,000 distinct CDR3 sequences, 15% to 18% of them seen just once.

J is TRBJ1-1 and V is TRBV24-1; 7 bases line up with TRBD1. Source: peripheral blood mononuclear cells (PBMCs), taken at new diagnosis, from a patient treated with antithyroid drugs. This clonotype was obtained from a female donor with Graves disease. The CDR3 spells CATSDLDREPLEAFF. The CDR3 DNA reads TGTGCCACCAGTGACCTTGACAGGGAACCCTTGGAAGCTTTCTTT.